What follows describes a single TCR beta chain. The antigen is not known. The trim removed 1 base at V and 0 bases at J, leaving 2 bases unmatched. Germline V CDR1 and CDR2: LGHNA, YSLEER. The CDR3 sequence is 15 residues long. The data derive from a study of PD-L1 blockade in urothelial cancer. Whole-study context: T cell content in blood samples showed a median of 141,255.

Locally advanced or metastatic urothelial carcinoma was present in patients. Spiking of synthetic TCR analog templates was performed in each PCR. TCRdb's table, derived via immunoSEQ multiplex PCR, lists solely in-frame clones and lacks some. The table has about 40,000 clones, about four fifths seen once. Study-wide results and caveats: Having blood TCR clonality under the median before treatment predicted better survival.

This specimen was PBMCs, taken around atezolizumab (anti-PD-L1) treatment. The clonotype comes from a man aged 60-69 years with urothelial cancer. This chain links TRBV4-3 with TRBJ2-7; 8 bases fit TRBD1. In DNA form, the CDR3 reads TGCGCCAGCAGCCAAGGGACAGGGCCCTCCTACGAGCAGTACTTC. The encoded protein is CASSQGTGPSYEQYF.